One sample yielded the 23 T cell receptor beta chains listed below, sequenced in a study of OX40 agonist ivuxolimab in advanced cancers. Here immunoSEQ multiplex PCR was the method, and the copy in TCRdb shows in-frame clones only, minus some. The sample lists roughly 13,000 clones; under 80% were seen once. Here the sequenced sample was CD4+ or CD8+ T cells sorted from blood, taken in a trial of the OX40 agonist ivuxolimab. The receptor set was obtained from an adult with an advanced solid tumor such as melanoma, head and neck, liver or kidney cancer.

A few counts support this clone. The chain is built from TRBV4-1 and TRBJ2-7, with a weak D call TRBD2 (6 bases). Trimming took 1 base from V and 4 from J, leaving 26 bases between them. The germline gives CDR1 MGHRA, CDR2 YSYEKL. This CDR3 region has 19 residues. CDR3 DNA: TGCGCCAGCAGCCAAGGCCACCCGGGAGAGGCCTTTTTGAGTTACGAGCAGTACTTC. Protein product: CASSQGHPGEAFLSYEQYF.

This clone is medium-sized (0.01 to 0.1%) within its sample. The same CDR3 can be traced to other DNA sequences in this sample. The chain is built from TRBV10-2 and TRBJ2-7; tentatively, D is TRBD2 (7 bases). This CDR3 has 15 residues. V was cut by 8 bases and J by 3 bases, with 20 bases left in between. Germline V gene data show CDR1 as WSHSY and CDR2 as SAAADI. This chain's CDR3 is CASYDRGGEYYEQYF. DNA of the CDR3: TGCGCCAGCTACGATAGGGGGGGGGAGTACTACGAGCAGTACTTC.

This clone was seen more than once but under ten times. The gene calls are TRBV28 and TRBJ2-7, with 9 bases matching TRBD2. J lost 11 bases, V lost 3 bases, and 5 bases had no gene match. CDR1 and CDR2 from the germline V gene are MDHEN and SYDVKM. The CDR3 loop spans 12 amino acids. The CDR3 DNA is TGTGCCAGCAGTTTGGGGCGGGAGGGGGAGTACTTC. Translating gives CASSLGREGEYF.

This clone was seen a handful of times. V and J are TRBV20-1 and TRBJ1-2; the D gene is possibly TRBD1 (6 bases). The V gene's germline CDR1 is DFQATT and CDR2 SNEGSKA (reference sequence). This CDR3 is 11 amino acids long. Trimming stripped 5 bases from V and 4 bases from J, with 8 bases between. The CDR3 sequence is CSAGDIYGYTF. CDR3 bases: TGCAGTGCTGGGGACATCTATGGCTACACCTTC.

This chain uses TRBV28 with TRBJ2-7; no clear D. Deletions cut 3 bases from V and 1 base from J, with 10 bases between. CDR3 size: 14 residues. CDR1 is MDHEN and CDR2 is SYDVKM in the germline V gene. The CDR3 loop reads CASSFLGRSYEQYF. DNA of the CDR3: TGTGCCAGCAGTTTCTTGGGTCGATCCTACGAGCAGTACTTC.

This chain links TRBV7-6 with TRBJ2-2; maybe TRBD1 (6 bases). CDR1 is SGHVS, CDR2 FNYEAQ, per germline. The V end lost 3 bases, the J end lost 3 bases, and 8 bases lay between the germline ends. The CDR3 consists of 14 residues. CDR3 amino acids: CASSFTGYTGELFF. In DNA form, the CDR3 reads TGTGCCAGCAGCTTTACAGGGTACACCGGGGAGCTGTTTTTT.

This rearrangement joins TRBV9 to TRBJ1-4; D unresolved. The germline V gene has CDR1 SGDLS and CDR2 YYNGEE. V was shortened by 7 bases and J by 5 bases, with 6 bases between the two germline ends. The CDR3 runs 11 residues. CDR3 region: CASGENEKLFF. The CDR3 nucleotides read TGTGCCAGCGGAGAAAATGAAAAACTGTTTTTT.

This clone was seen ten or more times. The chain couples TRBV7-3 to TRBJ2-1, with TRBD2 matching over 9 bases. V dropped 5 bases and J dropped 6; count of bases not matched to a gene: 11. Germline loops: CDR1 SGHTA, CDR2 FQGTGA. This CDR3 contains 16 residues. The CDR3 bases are TGTGCCAGCAGCCTGCTACCTAGCGGGACGGGCAATGAGCAGTTCTTC. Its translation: CASSLLPSGTGNEQFF.

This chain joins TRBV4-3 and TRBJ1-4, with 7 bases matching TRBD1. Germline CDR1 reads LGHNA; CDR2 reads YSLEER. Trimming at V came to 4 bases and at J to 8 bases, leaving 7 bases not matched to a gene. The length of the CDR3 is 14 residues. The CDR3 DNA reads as TGCGCCAGCAGCCGGGACAGCATTATCGAAAAACTGTTTTTT. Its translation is CASSRDSIIEKLFF.

This CDR3 reads CASELQGVYQPQHF. The CDR3 DNA sequence: TGTGCCAGTGAATTACAGGGTGTCTATCAGCCCCAGCATTTT. V usage is TRBV6-1 and J usage is TRBJ1-5; possibly TRBD1 for D (6 bases). The V end lost 9 bases, the J end lost 5 bases, and 17 bases lay between the germline ends. CDR1 and CDR2 from the germline V gene are MNHNS and SASEGT. There are 14 residues in the CDR3.

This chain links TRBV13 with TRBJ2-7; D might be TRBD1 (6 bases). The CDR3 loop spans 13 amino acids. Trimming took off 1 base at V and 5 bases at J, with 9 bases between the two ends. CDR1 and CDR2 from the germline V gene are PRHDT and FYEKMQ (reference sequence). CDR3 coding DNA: TGTGCCAGCAGCTTAGCTGCAGGGGACGAGCAGTACTTC. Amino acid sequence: CASSLAAGDEQYF.

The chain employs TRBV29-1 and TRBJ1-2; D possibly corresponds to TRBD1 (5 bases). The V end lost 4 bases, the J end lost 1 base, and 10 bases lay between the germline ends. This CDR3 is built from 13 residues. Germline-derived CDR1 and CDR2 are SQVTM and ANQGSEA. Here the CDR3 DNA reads TGCAGCGTTGTGGGGGGTGATAACTATGGCTACACCTTC. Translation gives CSVVGGDNYGYTF. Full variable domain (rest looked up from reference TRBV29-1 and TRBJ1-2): SAVISQKPSRDICQRGTSLTIQCQVDSQVTMMFWYRQQPGQSLTLIATANQGSEATYESGFVIDKFPISRPNLTFSTLTVSNMSPEDSSIYLCSVVGGDNYGYTFGSGTRLTVV.

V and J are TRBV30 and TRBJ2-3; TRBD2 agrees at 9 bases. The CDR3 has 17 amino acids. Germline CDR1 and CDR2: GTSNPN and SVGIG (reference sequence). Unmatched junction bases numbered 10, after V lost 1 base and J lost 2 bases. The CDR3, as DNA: TGTGCCTGGAGTGACCCTAGCGGGGCCTATTCCACAGATACGCAGTATTTT. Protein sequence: CAWSDPSGAYSTDTQYF.

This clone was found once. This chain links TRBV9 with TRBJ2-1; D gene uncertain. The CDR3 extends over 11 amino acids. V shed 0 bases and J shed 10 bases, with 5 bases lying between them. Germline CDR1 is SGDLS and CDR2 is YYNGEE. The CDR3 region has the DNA TGTGCCAGCAGCGTAGGCCCCGAGCAGTTCTTC. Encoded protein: CASSVGPEQFF.

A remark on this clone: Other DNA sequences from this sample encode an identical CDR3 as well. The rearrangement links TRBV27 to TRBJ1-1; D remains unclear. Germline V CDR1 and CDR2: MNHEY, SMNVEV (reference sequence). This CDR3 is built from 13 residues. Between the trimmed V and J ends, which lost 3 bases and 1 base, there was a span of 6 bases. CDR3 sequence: CASSLYRNTEAFF. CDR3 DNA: TGTGCCAGCAGTTTGTACAGGAACACTGAAGCTTTCTTT.

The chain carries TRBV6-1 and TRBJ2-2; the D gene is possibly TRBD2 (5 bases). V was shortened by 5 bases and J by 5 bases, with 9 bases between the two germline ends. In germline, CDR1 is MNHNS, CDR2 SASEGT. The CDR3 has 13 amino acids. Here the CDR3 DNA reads TGTGCCAGCAGTTTTCGAGGGACCGGGGAGCTGTTTTTT. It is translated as CASSFRGTGELFF.

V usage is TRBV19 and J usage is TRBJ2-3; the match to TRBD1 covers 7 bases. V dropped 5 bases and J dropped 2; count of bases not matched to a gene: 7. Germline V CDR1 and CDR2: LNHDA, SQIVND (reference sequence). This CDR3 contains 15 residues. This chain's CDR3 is CASSYDRASTDTQYF. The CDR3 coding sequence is TGTGCCAGTAGTTACGACAGGGCTTCCACAGATACGCAGTATTTT.

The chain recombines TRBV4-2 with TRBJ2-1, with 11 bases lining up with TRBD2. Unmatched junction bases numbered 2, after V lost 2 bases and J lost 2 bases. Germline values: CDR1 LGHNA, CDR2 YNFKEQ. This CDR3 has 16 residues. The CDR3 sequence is CASSQRLAGTYNEQFF. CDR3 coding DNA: TGTGCCAGCAGCCAACGACTAGCGGGGACCTACAATGAGCAGTTCTTC.

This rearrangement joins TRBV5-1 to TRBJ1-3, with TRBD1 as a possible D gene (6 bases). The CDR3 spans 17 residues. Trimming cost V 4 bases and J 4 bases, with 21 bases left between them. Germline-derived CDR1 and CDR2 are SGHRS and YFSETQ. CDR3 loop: CASSPSGGAPGGNTIYF. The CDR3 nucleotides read TGCGCCAGCAGCCCGTCGGGGGGCGCCCCGGGAGGAAACACCATATATTTT. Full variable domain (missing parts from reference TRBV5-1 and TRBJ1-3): KAGVTQTPRYLIKTRGQQVTLSCSPISGHRSVSWYQQTPGQGLQFLFEYFSETQRNKGNFPGRFSGRQFSNSRSEMNVSTLELGDSALYLCASSPSGGAPGGNTIYFGEGSWLTVV.

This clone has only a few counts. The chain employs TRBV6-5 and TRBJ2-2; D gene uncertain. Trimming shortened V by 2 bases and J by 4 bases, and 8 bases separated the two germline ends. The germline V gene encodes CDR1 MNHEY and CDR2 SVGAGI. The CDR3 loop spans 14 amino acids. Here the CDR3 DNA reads TGTGCCAGCAGTTACAACGGACCCACCGGGGAGCTGTTTTTT. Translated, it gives CASSYNGPTGELFF.

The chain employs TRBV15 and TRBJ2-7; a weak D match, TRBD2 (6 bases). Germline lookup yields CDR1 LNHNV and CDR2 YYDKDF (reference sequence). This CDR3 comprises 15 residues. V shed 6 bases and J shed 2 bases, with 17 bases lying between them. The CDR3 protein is CATSDWGEPPYEQYF. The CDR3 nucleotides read TGTGCCACCAGTGACTGGGGGGAACCCCCCTACGAGCAGTACTTC.

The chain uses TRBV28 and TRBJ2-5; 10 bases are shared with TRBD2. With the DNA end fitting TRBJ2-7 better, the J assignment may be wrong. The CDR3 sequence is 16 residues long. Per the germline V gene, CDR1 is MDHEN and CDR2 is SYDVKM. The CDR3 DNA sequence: TGTGCCAGCAGTTTCGGACTAGCGGAAAACCTCTACGAGCAGTACTTC. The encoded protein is CASSFGLAENLYEQYF.

CDR3 amino acids: CSVYGGRGTQYF. DNA of the CDR3: TGCAGCGTTTACGGGGGCAGGGGGACCCAGTACTTC. The V call is TRBV29-1, the J call TRBJ2-5; D is possibly TRBD1 or TRBD2 (6 bases each). The germline CDR1 and CDR2 sequences are SQVTM and ANQGSEA. The V and J ends lost 5 bases and 7 bases respectively, with 14 bases between them. The CDR3 has 12 residues.